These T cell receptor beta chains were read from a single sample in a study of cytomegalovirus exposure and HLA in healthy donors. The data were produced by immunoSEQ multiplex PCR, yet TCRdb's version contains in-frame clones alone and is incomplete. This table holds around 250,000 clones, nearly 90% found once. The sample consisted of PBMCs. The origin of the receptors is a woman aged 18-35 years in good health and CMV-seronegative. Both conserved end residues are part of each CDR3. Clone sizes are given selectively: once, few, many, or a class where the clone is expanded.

CASSAGVTEAFF,TRBJ1-1,12,-,TRBV6-1
CASSLASSSYNEQFF,TRBJ2-1,15,-,TRBV7-9
CASSQDLGQGGMNTEAFF,TRBJ1-1,18,-,TRBV14
CAISEGQGDQPQHF,TRBJ1-5,14,-,TRBV10-3
CASSLEGVQPQHF,TRBJ1-5,13,-,TRBV5-1
CASSPAAGAPTGELFF,TRBJ2-2,16,-,TRBV10-2
CASSFGGQNYGYTF,TRBJ1-2,14,-,TRBV5-1
CASSLFPAGNYNEQFF,TRBJ2-1,16,-,TRBV28
CASSFLGQGAYEQYF,TRBJ2-7,15,-,TRBV27
CASSPGQGNEKLFF,TRBJ1-4,14,-,TRBV5-1
CASSLTGGGSGYTF,TRBJ1-2,14,-,TRBV7-9
CASSFKQDTGELFF,TRBJ2-2,14,few,TRBV5-1
CAISEPGSRAINEQFF,TRBJ2-1,16,-,TRBV10-3
CASSLLPHWGGPDNEQFF,TRBJ2-1,18,-,TRBV11-2
CASSQSSSSRSAYEQYF,TRBJ2-7,17,-,TRBV4-1
CASSEAGGVTNEKLFF,TRBJ1-4,16,-,TRBV6-1
CASSPRAGEQYF,TRBJ2-7,12,-,TRBV7-9
CASSSSDRGHIGYTF,TRBJ1-2,15,once,TRBV21-1
CASSLAENEQFF,TRBJ2-1,12,-,TRBV7-9
CASSLLTTGDTGELFF,TRBJ2-2,16,-,TRBV27
CAISETETSPNTDTQYF,TRBJ2-3,17,-,TRBV10-3
CASSLDYRDNYGYTF,TRBJ1-2,15,-,TRBV7-9
CASGRDGSSGANVLTF,TRBJ2-6,16,once,TRBV28
CASSLASGGDETQYF,TRBJ2-5,15,-,TRBV7-9
CASSLSGAGYTF,TRBJ1-2,12,-,TRBV28
CASSLGLDSGGTGELFF,TRBJ2-2,17,once,TRBV11-1
CASSRPDRNIQYF,TRBJ2-4,13,-,TRBV7-9
CASSPPGLAAYNEQFF,TRBJ2-1,16,-,TRBV5-1
CATSRAPDTQYF,TRBJ2-3,12,-,TRBV15
CASSQLTGFSGANVLTF,TRBJ2-6,17,-,TRBV4-2
CASSLGKSPQHF,TRBJ1-5,12,once,TRBV5-6
CASSGDRGNSPLHF,TRBJ1-6,14,-,TRBV2
CASSQAVRSSYNSPLHF,TRBJ1-6,17,few,TRBV18
CASRLGQGTYEQYF,TRBJ2-7,14,-,TRBV6-5
CASRRKGTGGIHQPQHF,TRBJ1-5,17,-,TRBV28
CASSLVLAGPTGELFF,TRBJ2-2,16,-,TRBV27
CASSQRTGSTGNTIYF,TRBJ1-3,16,-,TRBV7-9
CASSFGTGNTGELFF,TRBJ2-2,15,-,TRBV7-2
CASSFGQVEAFF,TRBJ1-1,12,few,TRBV11-2
CASSPGRGGAYNEQFF,TRBJ2-1,16,-,TRBV18
CASSLGESYEQYF,TRBJ2-7,13,-,TRBV7-6
CASSYSKTSGYNEQFF,TRBJ2-1,16,-,TRBV6-5
CASSLEAGAYNEQFF,TRBJ2-1,15,-,TRBV27
CASSHNVGRRDYGYTF,TRBJ1-2,16,-,TRBV11-2
CASSYGTGNNQPQHF,TRBJ1-5,15,-,TRBV5-6
CASSLVSPSRGRSTEAFF,TRBJ1-1,18,-,TRBV11-2
CASSIRLRDKFASPLHF,TRBJ1-6,17,-,TRBV19